This T cell receptor (beta chain) was identified in a study of response to subunit inactivated influenza vaccine. Trimming took off 4 bases at V and 7 bases at J, with 14 bases between the two ends. The CDR3 extends over 13 amino acids. The germline V gene has CDR1 LGHNA and CDR2 YNFKEQ. From the RT-PCR reads, TCRdb called clonotypes with MiXCR, one entry per CDR3 protein. The sample shows 650,000 to 850,000 distinct CDR3 sequences, about 14% of them seen only once. The rearrangement links TRBV4-2 to TRBJ2-7, with D possibly matching TRBD2 (5 bases). The source is a man aged 50-59 years who received an inactivated influenza vaccine. The source was PBMCs from blood, collected around 15 days before vaccination. The CDR3 sequence: CASSPTGSAEQYF. Written as DNA, the CDR3 is TGTGCCAGCAGCCCCACGGGGTCCGCAGAGCAGTACTTC.